This entry lists 4 T cell receptor beta chains sequenced from one sample in a study of beta chain features in type 1 diabetes. Expressed TCRB transcripts were sequenced after all isolated RNA was converted to cDNA. Some clones are missing from TCRdb's copy, which holds only in-frame ones; the method was immunoSEQ multiplex PCR. The sample contains around 450,000 clones, 11% of which appear only once. The sequencing sample was made of naive CD4+ T cells from blood. These receptors were taken from a woman between 18 and 29 years old in good health.

The sample holds a few counts of this clone. The chain recombines TRBV7-9 with TRBJ2-3; no firm D call. The V gene's germline CDR1 is SEHNR and CDR2 FQNEAQ (reference sequence). This CDR3 region has 10 residues. Deletions cut 3 bases from V and 6 bases from J, with 1 base between. In DNA form, the CDR3 reads TGTGCCAGCAGCTTCGATACGCAGTATTTT. It codes for CASSFDTQYF.

A few counts support this clone. CDR3 loop: CASSWTQETQYF. The CDR3 DNA sequence: TGCGCCAGCAGCTGGACCCAAGAGACCCAGTACTTC. The chain is built from TRBV5-1 and TRBJ2-5; D is undetermined. From germline, CDR1 is SGHRS and CDR2 YFSETQ. V lost 3 bases, J lost 1 base, and 4 bases lay in between. This CDR3 spans 12 amino acids.

This rearrangement joins TRBV7-2 to TRBJ2-1; 8 nucleotides match TRBD2. Germline CDR1 reads SGHTA; CDR2 reads FQGNSA. Losses at the gene ends were 1 base for V and 4 bases for J; bases not matched to a gene: 3. This CDR3 contains 15 residues. As DNA, the CDR3 is TGTGCCAGCAGCTTAGATAGCGGGGAGTACAATGAGCAGTTCTTC. This translates into CASSLDSGEYNEQFF.

The chain employs TRBV19 and TRBJ1-1; D gene uncertain. This CDR3 has 12 amino acids. CDR1 is LNHDA and CDR2 is SQIVND in the germline V gene (reference sequence). V lost 5 bases and J lost 4, with 8 bases in between. The CDR3 is CASSLRGTEAFF. The CDR3 region has the DNA TGTGCCAGTAGTCTCCGCGGCACTGAAGCTTTCTTT.